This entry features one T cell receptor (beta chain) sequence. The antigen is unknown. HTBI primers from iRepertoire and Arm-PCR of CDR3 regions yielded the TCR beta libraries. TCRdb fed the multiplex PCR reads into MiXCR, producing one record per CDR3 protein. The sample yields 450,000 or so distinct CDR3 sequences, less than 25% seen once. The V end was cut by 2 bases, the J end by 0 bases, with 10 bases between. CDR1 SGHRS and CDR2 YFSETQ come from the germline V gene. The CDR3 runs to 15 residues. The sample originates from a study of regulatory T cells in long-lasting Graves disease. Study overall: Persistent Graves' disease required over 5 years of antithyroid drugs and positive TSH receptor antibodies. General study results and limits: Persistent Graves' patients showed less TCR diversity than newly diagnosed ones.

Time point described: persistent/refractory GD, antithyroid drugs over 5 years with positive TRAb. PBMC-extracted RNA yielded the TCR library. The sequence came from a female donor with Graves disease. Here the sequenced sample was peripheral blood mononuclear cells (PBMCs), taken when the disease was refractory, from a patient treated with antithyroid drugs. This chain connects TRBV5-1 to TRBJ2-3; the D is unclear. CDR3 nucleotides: TGCGCCAGCAGCTTCGTCAGGCCAAGCACAGATACGCAGTATTTT. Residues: CASSFVRPSTDTQYF.